The clone carrying this T cell receptor delta chain has only a few counts. Its antigen is unknown. TCRdb pairs this DNA with a much larger clone's protein that differs at residue 8, likely a read error; the protein shown was translated from the DNA. The source of the sample is a study of gamma delta lymphoproliferative disorders and STAT genes. Study-level points and caveats: Nearly all major patient gamma and delta clonotypes were public.

Sequencing used genomic DNA taken from PBMCs of patients and controls. TCRdb processed the multiplex PCR reads again with the CATT caller. The table has about 1,500 delta-chain clones, roughly 1.2% seen once. Sample: blood. The source is a human donor in good health.

Here the CDR3 DNA reads TGTGCCTGTGACCAACTGGGGGTCTACACCGATAAACTCATCTTT. It yields the protein CACDQLGVYTDKLIF. The J gene is TRDJ1, the V gene TRDV2, with 8 bases lining up with TRDD3. Trimming took 3 bases from V and 0 from J; bases not matched to a gene: 5. The germline V gene has CDR1 GEAIGNYY and CDR2 EKD. CDR3 size: 15 residues.